One and the same sample provided the 28 T cell receptor beta chains below, sequenced in a study of blood T cell repertoires in COVID-19 (dated by TCRdb to the early 2020s). Library generation was performed with the immunoSEQ multiplex PCR assay. In TCRdb, the immuneACCESS table is reduced to in-frame sequences with V and J assigned. These tables do not hold every clone; where another copy was compared, an unresolved V gene accounts for under half, and the others remain unexplained. The sample yields 90,000 to 150,000 clones; around 81% were counted once. The ten most abundant clones make up about 10% of the sample. Material: peripheral blood. The receptors were gathered from a human donor in a cohort sampled during active COVID-19.

The V call is TRBV27, the J call TRBJ2-5; 10 nucleotides align to TRBD2. V gave up 5 bases and J gave up 5 bases; unmatched junction bases: 8. The germline V gene has CDR1 MNHEY and CDR2 SMNVEV (reference sequence). This CDR3 region has 15 residues. CDR3 coding DNA: TGTGCCAGCAGTGCCCTAGCGGGAGAAGTGGAGACCCAGTACTTC. It translates to CASSALAGEVETQYF.

V gene TRBV18 combines with J gene TRBJ1-1; D call uncertain. Germline V gene data show CDR1 as KGHSH and CDR2 as LQKENI. This CDR3 is 12 amino acids long. Trimming took off 4 bases at V and 1 base at J, with 4 bases between the two ends. CDR3 region: CASSLQNTEAFF. In DNA form, the CDR3 reads TGTGCCAGCTCACTACAGAACACTGAAGCTTTCTTT.

The V gene is TRBV28, the J gene TRBJ1-2, with a tentative D call TRBD1 (6 bases). The V end was cut by 5 bases, the J end by 6 bases, with 13 bases between. CDR1 and CDR2 from the germline V gene are MDHEN and SYDVKM. CDR3 size: 13 residues. The CDR3 coding sequence is TGTGCCAGCAGTCATGGACAGACTGATGGCTACACCTTC. Protein sequence: CASSHGQTDGYTF.

The V and J genes are TRBV19 and TRBJ1-1, with 7 nucleotides matching TRBD1. V was pared by 4 bases and J by 1 base, with 3 bases of the junction left unmatched. This CDR3 spans 14 amino acids. CDR1 and CDR2 from the germline V gene are LNHDA and SQIVND (reference sequence). CDR3 sequence reads: CASSKGQTNTEAFF. Here the CDR3 DNA reads TGTGCCAGTAGTAAGGGACAGACGAACACTGAAGCTTTCTTT.

The chain links TRBV11-2 to TRBJ2-1, with D tentatively TRBD2 (7 bases). Trimming took 5 bases from V and 0 from J, leaving 17 bases between them. CDR3 size: 17 residues. CDR1 is SGHAT, CDR2 FQNNGV, per germline. CDR3 loop: CASSPRGGGSSYNEQFF. In DNA form, the CDR3 reads TGTGCCAGCAGCCCCCGAGGGGGGGGAAGCTCCTACAATGAGCAGTTCTTC.

The V call is TRBV5-5, the J call TRBJ2-7; 7 bases match TRBD2. Germline V gives CDR1 SGHKS, CDR2 YYEKEE (reference sequence). Losses at the gene ends were 4 bases for V and 2 bases for J; bases not matched to a gene: 6. The CDR3 loop spans 14 amino acids. For the CDR3, the DNA is TGTGCCAGCAGCGTGCGGGGGACCGCCTACGAGCAGTACTTC. It specifies CASSVRGTAYEQYF. Full variable domain (remainder filled in from reference TRBV5-5 and TRBJ2-7): DAGVTQSPTHLIKTRGQQVTLRCSPISGHKSVSWYQQVLGQGPQFIFQYYEKEERGRGNFPDRFSARQFPNYSSELNVNALLLGDSALYLCASSVRGTAYEQYFGPGTRLTVT.

The chain couples TRBV5-6 to TRBJ1-1; D is undetermined. V lost 5 bases to trimming and J lost 3 bases, with 17 bases between them. The CDR3 has 15 amino acids. Germline CDR1 and CDR2: SGHDT and YYEEEE. CDR3: CASSMRLLTDTEAFF. The CDR3 DNA reads TGTGCCAGCAGTATGCGACTCCTGACGGACACTGAAGCTTTCTTT.

The chain uses TRBV5-6 and TRBJ2-7; D may be TRBD2 (6 bases). Trimming took off 4 bases at V and 3 bases at J, with 14 bases between the two ends. This CDR3 has 14 amino acids. CDR1 and CDR2 from the germline V gene are SGHDT and YYEEEE. CDR3 DNA: TGTGCCAGCAGCCCGATAGCGGTGATCTACGAGCAGTACTTC. This codes for CASSPIAVIYEQYF.

J is TRBJ1-2 and V is TRBV12-3 or TRBV12-4, with TRBD1 as a possible D gene (6 bases). Trimming cost V 9 bases and J 8 bases, with 16 bases left between them. The CDR3 runs to 12 residues. The CDR3 DNA reads as TGTGCCAGTTCCCAGGGGTTGGGAGGCTACACCTTC. Protein sequence: CASSQGLGGYTF.

This chain connects TRBV4-3 to TRBJ2-5, with TRBD2 matching over 11 bases. Trimming at V came to 0 bases and at J to 2 bases, leaving 5 bases not matched to a gene. The CDR3 loop spans 17 amino acids. Germline V gene data show CDR1 as LGHNA and CDR2 as YSLEER. The CDR3 protein is CASSQEGLAGGQETQYF. CDR3 bases: TGCGCCAGCAGCCAAGAGGGGCTAGCGGGGGGTCAAGAGACCCAGTACTTC.

The rearrangement uses TRBV6-5 and TRBJ1-1, with D possibly TRBD1 on 5 matching bases. The germline V gene encodes CDR1 MNHEY and CDR2 SVGAGI. V dropped 2 bases and J dropped 7 bases, with 17 bases sitting between them. CDR3 size: 15 residues. The CDR3 coding sequence is TGTGCCAGCAGTTACAGTCTGGAGGGGCCATATGAAGCTTTCTTT. It translates to CASSYSLEGPYEAFF.

This chain uses TRBV5-1 with TRBJ2-1; D might be TRBD2 (6 bases). The CDR3 is 16 residues long. Germline V gene data show CDR1 as SGHRS and CDR2 as YFSETQ. V was shortened by 0 bases and J by 0 bases, with 10 bases between the two germline ends. In DNA, the CDR3 is TGCGCCAGCAGCTTGGCCATCGGGAGCTCCTACAATGAGCAGTTCTTC. Translation gives CASSLAIGSSYNEQFF.

The chain has TRBV18 and TRBJ2-7; 8 bases line up with TRBD2. V trimming: 6 bases; J trimming: 2 bases; junction bases outside the gene matches: 9. Per germline, CDR1 KGHSH and CDR2 LQKENI. This CDR3 comprises 15 residues. Here the CDR3 reads CASSGGVGRAYEQYF. The CDR3 DNA reads TGTGCCAGCTCCGGGGGGGTAGGAAGGGCCTACGAGCAGTACTTC.

This rearrangement joins TRBV2 to TRBJ2-3; D is unresolved. Germline lookup yields CDR1 SNHLY and CDR2 FYNNEI. The CDR3 contains 11 residues. Trimming cost V 7 bases and J 4 bases, with 6 bases left between them. As DNA, the CDR3 is TGTGCCAGCAACTTTGCAGATACGCAGTATTTT. As protein: CASNFADTQYF. Complete variable domain (other parts from reference TRBV2 and TRBJ2-3): EPEVTQTPSHQVTQMGQEVILRCVPISNHLYFYWYRQILGQKVEFLVSFYNNEISEKSEIFDDQFSVERPDGSNFTLKIRSTKLEDSAMYFCASNFADTQYFGPGTRLTVL.

The rearrangement uses TRBV5-5 and TRBJ1-5; D may be TRBD1 (5 bases). The ends were cut back, 3 bases at V and 3 bases at J, with 10 bases in the middle. This CDR3 comprises 14 residues. Germline loops: CDR1 SGHKS, CDR2 YYEKEE (reference sequence). The CDR3 sequence: CASSSGENNQPQHF. In DNA form, the CDR3 reads TGTGCCAGCAGCTCGGGGGAAAACAATCAGCCCCAGCATTTT.

The genes are TRBV11-3 and TRBJ2-7; D gene uncertain. The CDR3 loop spans 12 amino acids. The V gene's germline CDR1 is SGHNT and CDR2 YENEEA. V lost 2 bases to trimming and J lost 3 bases, with 5 bases between them. The CDR3 is CASSLSGYEQYF. For the CDR3, the DNA is TGTGCCAGCAGCTTATCGGGCTACGAGCAGTACTTC.

The rearrangement links TRBV19 to TRBJ2-5; TRBD1 aligns across 7 bases. CDR3 length: 16 amino acids. Germline-derived CDR1 and CDR2 are LNHDA and SQIVND (reference sequence). The J segment lost 5 bases and the V segment lost 3 bases, leaving 12 bases of the junction unmatched. This chain's CDR3 is CASSIPSGGRGETQYF. For the CDR3, the DNA is TGTGCCAGTAGTATTCCCTCAGGGGGTCGAGGGGAGACCCAGTACTTC. The variable domain in full, completed from reference TRBV19 and TRBJ2-5, reads DGGITQSPKYLFRKEGQNVTLSCEQNLNHDAMYWYRQDPGQGLRLIYYSQIVNDFQKGDIAEGYSVSREKKESFPLTVTSAQKNPTAFYLCASSIPSGGRGETQYFGPGTRLLVL.

This clone was seen a handful of times. The chain's CDR3 is CASGGQAGVREQYF. In DNA, the CDR3 is TGTGCCAGCGGCGGCCAGGCGGGGGTACGCGAGCAGTACTTC. V and J are TRBV5-4 and TRBJ2-7; 7 bases map to TRBD2. CDR1 and CDR2 (germline): SGHNT, YYREEE (reference sequence). The CDR3 loop spans 14 amino acids. The V gene end was trimmed by 7 bases and the J gene end by 6 bases; junction bases not matched to a gene: 13.

This chain joins TRBV2 and TRBJ2-1; TRBD1 might be the D (6 bases). This CDR3 is 14 amino acids long. The V gene lost 5 bases and the J gene lost 4 bases, with 12 bases spanning the gap. Germline loops: CDR1 SNHLY, CDR2 FYNNEI. The CDR3 spells CASSSGGTYNEQFF. In nucleotides, the CDR3 is TGTGCCAGCAGTTCTGGGGGCACGTACAATGAGCAGTTCTTC.

The chain is built from TRBV10-3 and TRBJ1-6; TRBD1 agrees at 9 bases. The V segment lost 2 bases and the J segment 7 bases; nucleotides outside the gene matches: 6. The CDR3 length is 16 residues. From germline, CDR1 is ENHRY and CDR2 SYGVKD. The DNA for the CDR3 is TGTGCCATCAGTGAGGGGAACAGGGGGCTCAATTCACCCCTCCACTTT. Translating gives CAISEGNRGLNSPLHF.

The CDR3 DNA follows: TGTGCCAGCAGCTTCTCTTCCCAGGGGCAGGGTGGCTACACCTTC. This gives the protein CASSFSSQGQGGYTF. The chain carries TRBV7-8 and TRBJ1-2, with a weak D call TRBD1 (6 bases). Looked up from germline, CDR1 is SGHVS and CDR2 is FQNEAQ. V was clipped by 3 bases and J by 7 bases, with 18 bases between them. This CDR3 is 15 amino acids long. The full variable domain, completed using reference TRBV7-8 and TRBJ1-2, is GAGVSQSPRYKVAKRGQDVALRCDPISGHVSLFWYQQALGQGPEFLTYFQNEAQLDKSGLPSDRFFAERPEGSVSTLKIQRTQQEDSAVYLCASSFSSQGQGGYTFGSGTRLTVV.

The chain couples TRBV4-2 to TRBJ1-2; D is possibly TRBD1 (5 bases). The V gene's germline CDR1 is LGHNA and CDR2 YNFKEQ. With 4 bases removed from V and 3 bases from J, the gap between germline ends came to 12 bases. The CDR3 runs 14 residues. In DNA form, the CDR3 reads TGTGCCAGCAGCCCCTCGGGGGACTACTATGGCTACACCTTC. Translated, it gives CASSPSGDYYGYTF.

V gene TRBV30 combines with J gene TRBJ2-3; 10 bases are shared with TRBD2. CDR1 and CDR2 (germline): GTSNPN, SVGIG (reference sequence). With 4 bases clipped from V and 8 bases from J, the junction kept 9 bases outside the gene matches. This CDR3 contains 14 residues. The CDR3 protein is CAWTSGGGLGTQYF. In DNA form, the CDR3 reads TGTGCCTGGACTAGCGGGGGAGGGCTAGGTACGCAGTATTTT.

Here the CDR3 reads CASSQDIRGDTQYF. Written as DNA, the CDR3 is TGCGCCAGCAGCCAAGATATAAGAGGGGATACGCAGTATTTT. The V gene is TRBV4-3, the J gene TRBJ2-3; TRBD2 might be the D (5 bases). With 0 bases removed from V and 6 bases from J, the gap between germline ends came to 10 bases. The CDR3 totals 14 residues. Germline V lookup: CDR1 LGHNA, CDR2 YSLEER.

The J gene is TRBJ1-1, the V gene TRBV7-2; D unclear. CDR1 and CDR2 (germline): SGHTA, FQGNSA. The CDR3 runs to 13 residues. With 3 bases removed from V and 2 bases from J, the gap between germline ends came to 7 bases. The CDR3 DNA is TGTGCCAGCAGCTTTAAAACAAACACTGAAGCTTTCTTT. This translates into CASSFKTNTEAFF.

The chain carries TRBV9 and TRBJ2-7; TRBD2 might be the D (5 bases). V lost 4 bases, J lost 4 bases, and 21 bases lay in between. In germline, CDR1 is SGDLS, CDR2 YYNGEE. The CDR3 contains 16 residues. In DNA form, the CDR3 reads TGTGCCAGCAGCACCGGGAACCGGGCCGTCCCTTACGAGCAGTACTTC. Its translation: CASSTGNRAVPYEQYF.

V and J are TRBV7-9 and TRBJ1-3; D might be TRBD1 (5 bases). Trimming removed 6 bases at V and 4 bases at J, with 10 bases between. The germline gives CDR1 SEHNR, CDR2 FQNEAQ (reference sequence). This CDR3 has 13 amino acids. The CDR3 reads CASRGDFGNTIYF. The CDR3 DNA follows: TGTGCCAGCAGAGGGGACTTCGGAAACACCATATATTTT.

This clone showed up just once. The chain carries TRBV5-3 and TRBJ1-6, with 7 bases lining up with TRBD1. TRBV5-3 is labeled an ORF, and its function is uncertain. This CDR3 region has 16 residues. The trim removed 2 bases at V and 8 bases at J, leaving 10 bases unmatched. The CDR3: CARSFIRGKPYSPLHF. DNA of the CDR3: TGTGCCAGAAGCTTTATCAGGGGGAAACCGTATTCACCCCTCCACTTT.